Below are 20 T cell receptor beta chains sequenced from a single sample in a study of blood T cells in healthy people across ages. Alongside a J-beta primer mix, a sample-barcoded 5' primer served in a second PCR lasting about 7 to 12 cycles. MiXCR, applied by TCRdb to the 5' RACE reads, yields one record per CDR3 protein. This table has nearly 800,000 distinct CDR3 sequences, more than 20% appearing once. These records were also assigned to another study, of T cells of mothers and their children.

Sequenced: blood. These TCRs come from a boy aged 5-17 years in good health.

The chain uses TRBV20-1 and TRBJ2-4; D might be TRBD2 (6 bases). Trimming pared 2 bases from V and 2 bases from J, leaving 25 bases between. The germline V gene has CDR1 DFQATT and CDR2 SNEGSKA (reference sequence). CDR3 size: 19 residues. CDR3: CSARSPGTGVSATKNIQYF. The CDR3 DNA is TGCAGTGCTAGATCCCCCGGGACGGGGGTTTCCGCGACCAAAAACATTCAGTACTTC.

This clonotype came up a few times. V usage is TRBV7-9 and J usage is TRBJ2-1; 11 nucleotides line up with TRBD2. The germline V gene encodes CDR1 SEHNR and CDR2 FQNEAQ (reference sequence). This CDR3 is built from 15 residues. V dropped 4 bases and J dropped 6; count of bases not matched to a gene: 5. This chain's CDR3 is CASSSGLAAINEQFF. The CDR3 DNA sequence: TGTGCCAGCAGCTCGGGACTAGCGGCAATCAATGAGCAGTTCTTC.

V gene TRBV5-1 combines with J gene TRBJ1-2; 7 nucleotides agree with TRBD1. V was pared by 3 bases and J by 2 bases, with 4 bases of the junction left unmatched. The CDR3 extends over 14 amino acids. Per the germline V gene, CDR1 is SGHRS and CDR2 is YFSETQ. Here the CDR3 reads CASSSQGVNYGYTF. As DNA, the CDR3 is TGCGCCAGCAGCTCGCAGGGGGTCAACTATGGCTACACCTTC.

The rearrangement links TRBV7-9 to TRBJ2-1; TRBD2 agrees at 8 bases. V dropped 5 bases and J dropped 7; count of bases not matched to a gene: 13. Germline-derived CDR1 and CDR2 are SEHNR and FQNEAQ (reference sequence). This CDR3 is built from 16 residues. CDR3 loop: CASSAPLAGARNEQFF. CDR3 in DNA: TGTGCCAGCAGCGCCCCTCTAGCGGGCGCCCGAAATGAGCAGTTCTTC.

A word on this clonotype: The missing conserved phenylalanine or tryptophan at the end of this CDR3 makes a read error likely. This chain uses TRBV29-1 with TRBJ2-7; TRBD2 matches 11 bases. Trimming removed 6 bases from V and 2 bases from J; junction bases left unmatched: 6. Germline lookup yields CDR1 SQVTM and CDR2 ANQGSEA. The CDR3 extends over 14 amino acids. The CDR3 is CSVQTSGGPYEQYS. CDR3 nucleotide sequence: TGCAGCGTCCAAACTAGCGGGGGACCCTACGAGCAGTACTCC.

Only a few counts were recorded for this clonotype. The chain links TRBV9 to TRBJ2-6, with a possible D match to TRBD2 (6 bases). The length of the CDR3 is 15 residues. V lost 3 bases and J 2 bases, leaving 9 bases between the germline ends. Looked up from germline, CDR1 is SGDLS and CDR2 is YYNGEE. This CDR3 reads CASSGGTPGANVLTF. CDR3 nucleotides: TGTGCCAGCAGCGGCGGGACTCCTGGGGCCAACGTCCTGACTTTC.

This clonotype occurred a few times. The chain has TRBV12-3 or TRBV12-4 and TRBJ2-5; no definite D call. CDR3 length: 13 amino acids. Trimming removed 3 bases at V and 5 bases at J, with 10 bases between. The CDR3 DNA reads TGTGCCAGCAGTTTTTCCGGGTTTGAGACCCAGTACTTC. Translating gives CASSFSGFETQYF.

This rearrangement joins TRBV7-8 to TRBJ1-1; D unclear. V was pared by 3 bases and J by 6 bases, with 11 bases between. Per the germline V gene, CDR1 is SGHVS and CDR2 is FQNEAQ. The CDR3 totals 13 residues. CDR3 nucleotide sequence: TGTGCCAGCAGCTTTATGGACGGGGCTGAAGCTTTCTTT. It translates to CASSFMDGAEAFF.

This chain joins TRBV3-1 and TRBJ2-3, with 13 bases identical to TRBD2. CDR1 LGHDT and CDR2 YNNKEL come from the germline V gene (reference sequence). The V gene end was trimmed by 4 bases and the J gene end by 7 bases; junction bases not matched to a gene: 5. CDR3 length: 15 amino acids. The CDR3 nucleotides are TGTGCCAGCAGCCGAGGACTAGCGGGGGAGTATACGCAGTATTTT. Its protein product is CASSRGLAGEYTQYF.

The gene calls are TRBV12-3 or TRBV12-4 and TRBJ2-3; 10 positions match TRBD2. The CDR3 totals 15 residues. Trimming at V came to 4 bases and at J to 3 bases, leaving 4 bases not matched to a gene. The CDR3 DNA sequence: TGTGCCAGCAGTTCCTTGACTAGCGGGACAGATACGCAGTATTTT. This gives the protein CASSSLTSGTDTQYF.

This chain uses TRBV20-1 with TRBJ1-6; D remains ambiguous. V gave up 0 bases and J gave up 8 bases, with 8 bases separating them. CDR3 length equals 13 residues. The germline V gene encodes CDR1 DFQATT and CDR2 SNEGSKA (reference sequence). CDR3 in DNA: TGCAGTGCTAGAGACACGACTTATTCACCCCTCCACTTT. This sequence encodes CSARDTTYSPLHF.

The V call is TRBV7-8, the J call TRBJ1-2; TRBD1 is a possible D gene (5 bases). The CDR3 length is 17 residues. Trimming removed 5 bases at V and 4 bases at J, with 23 bases between. Looked up from germline, CDR1 is SGHVS and CDR2 is FQNEAQ. The CDR3 DNA reads TGTGCCAGCAGCCCTGTGTTAGGGGTCACGAGGGTCTATGGCTACACCTTC. Its translation: CASSPVLGVTRVYGYTF.

The table lists this clonotype with a few counts. This sequence joins TRBV11-2 and TRBJ2-1; D gene uncertain. The germline gives CDR1 SGHAT, CDR2 FQNNGV. This CDR3 has 12 residues. Trimming took 4 bases from V and 6 from J, leaving 7 bases between them. CDR3 sequence (DNA): TGTGCCAGCAGCTCCAACAGCAATGAGCAGTTCTTC. It yields the protein CASSSNSNEQFF.

V is TRBV14 and J is TRBJ2-3, with D hard to call. Trimming left V 6 bases short and J 1 base short, with 11 bases between. The CDR3 is made up of 14 amino acids. Germline lookup yields CDR1 SGHDN and CDR2 FVKESK. The CDR3 region has the DNA TGTGCCAGCAGTCAATCTAGAGGCACAGATACGCAGTATTTT. Translating it yields CASSQSRGTDTQYF.

This chain joins TRBV21-1 and TRBJ1-2; the D segment call TRBD1 is taken from the table without a DNA check. TRBV21-1 is a pseudogene locus. This CDR3 has 14 residues. DNA for the CDR3: TGTGCCAGCAGCAAAGAAGGGGACAGGGCTGGCTACACCTTC. This translates into CASSKEGDRAGYTF.

The V and J genes are TRBV5-6 and TRBJ1-5; D remains unclear. From germline, CDR1 is SGHDT and CDR2 YYEEEE. The CDR3 consists of 15 residues. Trimming pared 0 bases from V and 7 bases from J, leaving 14 bases between. The CDR3 spells CASSLGRHSRQPQHF. For the CDR3, the DNA is TGTGCCAGCAGCTTGGGCAGGCACTCAAGACAGCCCCAGCATTTT.

At least ten counts were recorded for this clonotype. The gene calls are TRBV29-1 and TRBJ2-1, with 11 nucleotides matching TRBD2. The length of the CDR3 is 15 residues. V gave up 7 bases and J gave up 5 bases; unmatched junction bases: 10. Germline V CDR1 and CDR2: SQVTM, ANQGSEA. Here the CDR3 DNA reads TGCAGCGCCGTCGAAAGACTAGCGGGAAACAATGAGCAGTTCTTC. It is translated as CSAVERLAGNNEQFF.

The chain carries TRBV7-9 and TRBJ2-7; tentatively, D is TRBD2 (7 bases). V lost 5 bases and J lost 4, with 18 bases in between. Germline V gene sequence: CDR1 SEHNR, CDR2 FQNEAQ (reference sequence). The CDR3 runs to 15 residues. This CDR3 reads CASSPGGGAAYEQYF. CDR3 in DNA: TGTGCCAGCAGCCCTGGGGGGGGCGCGGCGTACGAGCAGTACTTC. The full variable domain, rest sourced from reference TRBV7-9 and TRBJ2-7, is DTGVSQNPRHKITKRGQNVTFRCDPISEHNRLYWYRQTLGQGPEFLTYFQNEAQLEKSRLLSDRFSAERPKGSFSTLEIQRTEQGDSAMYLCASSPGGGAAYEQYFGPGTRLTVT.

This clonotype was seen only a few times. This chain connects TRBV7-8 to TRBJ2-1; 8 bases are a match to TRBD1. The V gene's germline CDR1 is SGHVS and CDR2 FQNEAQ. This CDR3 comprises 16 residues. After removal of 4 bases from V and 7 bases from J, the junction contained 12 bases not matched to a gene. The CDR3 sequence: CASSSFPGTGLNEQFF. In nucleotides, the CDR3 is TGTGCCAGCAGCTCTTTCCCCGGGACAGGCTTGAATGAGCAGTTCTTC.

This clonotype was recorded a few times. The chain carries TRBV28 and TRBJ1-1; D may be TRBD1 (5 bases). CDR1 and CDR2 (germline): MDHEN, SYDVKM. V was shortened by 4 bases and J by 5 bases, with 14 bases between the two germline ends. This CDR3 comprises 14 residues. DNA of the CDR3: TGTGCCAGCAGTTCATGGACGGGGGGGACTGAAGCTTTCTTT. Translating it yields CASSSWTGGTEAFF.